This TCR beta chain was sequenced during a study of blood T cells in healthy people across ages. Collection of about 9.4 milliliters of peripheral blood was performed for each donor. The CDR3 extends over 16 amino acids. V lost 3 bases to trimming and J lost 0 bases, with 16 bases between them. Germline lookup yields CDR1 DFQATT and CDR2 SNEGSKA (reference sequence). In this sample, this clonotype turned up a few times. No antigen is known for it. It was with a sample-barcoded 5' primer and a J-beta primer mix that a second PCR of roughly 6 to 12 cycles was run. Each CDR3 protein gets one entry after TCRdb re-called the 5' RACE reads with MiXCR. Counted here are over a million distinct CDR3 sequences, roughly 43% occurring once; the ten biggest clones make up about 3.8%. Broader study findings: Possibly, changes in expanded clonotypes were confounded because donor CMV status was unknown. Researchers report that TCR beta diversity correlated strongly with naive T cell percentage. Roughly linearly, TCR beta diversity per million T cells fell as age increased.

This clonotype was sampled from a woman between 18 and 29 years old in good health. What was sequenced was blood. The V gene is TRBV20-1, the J gene TRBJ2-3, with D possibly being TRBD1 (5 bases). CDR3 residues: CSARDRSRTSTDTQYF. Written as DNA, the CDR3 is TGCAGTGCTAGGGATCGTTCACGGACAAGCACAGATACGCAGTATTTT.